This TCR beta chain was recorded in a study of long-term antiretroviral therapy in people with HIV. Study as a whole: When the earliest samples were collected, ART was typically delayed until CD4 counts fell.

Germline V gene data show CDR1 as MDHEN and CDR2 as SYDVKM. The CDR3 consists of 14 residues. Trimming shortened V by 4 bases and J by 3 bases, and 12 bases separated the two germline ends. A v3.0 immunoSEQ assay was performed at survey level. Clones were sequenced by immunoSEQ multiplex PCR, and TCRdb holds only the in-frame ones, with some missing. The repertoire holds 15,000 to 20,000 clones, with over 70% as singletons. On this clone: Its antigen is unknown.

Study results and limitations: Diversity went up after ART and still fell short of transplant donor controls. Pre-ART-expanded clones dominated the repertoire at all time points. HIV repertoires spanned narrower CDR3 length ranges than controls.

The source was unsorted PBMCs, collected 2.3 years after starting antiretroviral therapy. The TCR comes from a woman in her thirties or forties with HIV. This chain uses TRBV28 with TRBJ1-1, with no clear D. This CDR3 reads CASSSLTSYTEAFF. The CDR3 DNA sequence: TGTGCCAGCAGTTCACTTACTTCATACACTGAAGCTTTCTTT.